This is a list of T cell receptor beta chains from one sample in a study of Ad26.COV2.S vaccination and SARS-CoV-2 variants. Sequenced by immunoSEQ multiplex PCR; TCRdb stores in-frame clones only, minus some. The sample has hundreds of thousands of clones, approximately 89% seen once. Source: peripheral blood, taken in a trial of Ad26.COV2.S vaccine versus placebo. The receptors were gathered from a person aged 18-65 years who received the Ad26.COV2.S COVID-19 vaccine or a placebo. CDR3s include the opening cysteine and the closing phenylalanine or tryptophan. Fields, in order: V gene, J gene, D gene, clone size, CDR3 protein, CDR3 DNA. A D gene is named only where the DNA matches it firmly. Size tells how often a clone was seen (once, few, many) or the class of an expanded clone, and some rows leave it out.

TRBV12-3/TRBV12-4	TRBJ2-5	NA	NA	CASSPRTEETQYF	TGTGCCAGCAGTCCCAGGACCGAAGAGACCCAGTACTTC
TRBV2	TRBJ2-2	NA	NA	CASSGQGGTGELFF	TGTGCCAGCAGTGGCCAGGGGGGGACCGGGGAGCTGTTTTTT
TRBV5-1	TRBJ1-6	NA	few	CASSLAGGGFSPLHF	TGCGCCAGCAGCTTGGCCGGAGGTGGGTTCTCACCCCTCCACTTT
TRBV6-1	TRBJ1-1	NA	few	CASSEDGAWAEAFF	TGTGCCAGCAGTGAGGACGGCGCATGGGCCGAAGCTTTCTTT
TRBV7-2	TRBJ2-7	TRBD2	NA	CASSSSGGAQYEQYF	TGTGCCAGCAGCTCGTCGGGGGGGGCACAATACGAGCAGTACTTC
TRBV10-3	TRBJ1-4	NA	NA	CAISEENSFNEKLFF	TGTGCCATCAGTGAGGAAAACAGTTTCAATGAAAAACTGTTTTTT
TRBV5-4	TRBJ2-4	TRBD1	NA	CASSHPGQGINIQYF	TGTGCCAGCAGCCACCCGGGACAGGGTATAAACATTCAGTACTTC
TRBV2	TRBJ2-1	TRBD2	once	CASSELGLAGWNEQFF	TGTGCCAGCAGTGAATTAGGACTAGCGGGGTGGAATGAGCAGTTCTTC
TRBV14	TRBJ2-7	TRBD2	NA	CASSQKLAGGHGQYF	TGTGCCAGCAGCCAGAAGCTAGCGGGGGGCCACGGGCAGTACTTC
TRBV19	TRBJ1-6	NA	NA	CASSRDLNSPLHF	TGTGCCAGTAGCCGGGACCTGAATTCACCCCTCCACTTT
TRBV9	TRBJ2-1	NA	NA	CASSTYDNEQFF	TGTGCCAGTTCGACGTACGACAATGAGCAGTTCTTC
TRBV11-3	TRBJ2-3	NA	NA	CASSLEGLRTDTQYF	TGTGCCAGCAGCTTAGAGGGACTGCGCACAGATACGCAGTATTTT
TRBV12-3/TRBV12-4	TRBJ2-2	NA	NA	CASSPQGTGELFF	TGTGCCAGCAGTCCACAGGGTACCGGGGAGCTGTTTTTT
TRBV3-1/TRBV3-2	TRBJ1-2	TRBD1	few	CASSQEGTVNYGYTF	TGTGCCAGCAGCCAAGAAGGGACAGTCAACTATGGCTACACCTTC
TRBV25-1	TRBJ1-1	NA	once	CASSESRGMNTEAFF	TGTGCCAGCAGTGAATCCAGGGGAATGAACACTGAAGCTTTCTTT
TRBV6-4	TRBJ2-1	TRBD2	NA	CASSPGLNNLYNEQFF	TGTGCCAGCAGTCCGGGACTAAACAACCTTTACAATGAGCAGTTCTTC
TRBV10-1	TRBJ1-1	TRBD1	few	CASSRDRVNTEAFF	TGCGCCAGCAGTAGGGACAGGGTGAACACTGAAGCTTTCTTT
TRBV10-3	TRBJ1-6	NA	few	CAISERSHYNSPLHF	TGTGCCATCAGTGAGCGAAGTCACTATAATTCACCCCTCCACTTT
TRBV7-8	TRBJ2-6	NA	NA	CASSLTGGTGLRSGANVLTF	TGTGCCAGCAGCTTAACGGGAGGGACAGGTCTCCGCTCTGGGGCCAACGTCCTGACTTTC
TRBV2	TRBJ1-1	TRBD1	once	CASSKGQGDTEAFF	TGTGCCAGCAGTAAGGGACAGGGTGACACTGAAGCTTTCTTT
TRBV6-5	TRBJ2-1	NA	NA	CASNRGTYNEQFF	TGTGCCAGCAATCGGGGAACATACAATGAGCAGTTCTTC
TRBV6-5	TRBJ1-3	NA	NA	CASSYSKRRGNTIYF	TGTGCCAGCAGTTACTCGAAAAGACGGGGAAACACCATATATTTT
TRBV9	TRBJ1-1	NA	NA	CASSVENRPSSTEAFF	TGTGCCAGCAGCGTAGAGAACAGGCCTTCGAGCACTGAAGCTTTCTTT